Presented here are 10 T cell receptor beta chains from one specimen sequenced in a study of cytomegalovirus exposure and HLA in healthy donors. Researchers ran the PCR with 60 Vbeta and 13 Jbeta primers. TCRdb keeps only in-frame clones here, not all; method: immunoSEQ multiplex PCR. The table records approximately 190,000 clones, around 84% of them present only once. The sample taken for sequencing was PBMCs. The receptors here all came from a woman in her fifties or sixties in good health and CMV-seropositive.

This clone was detected a few times. The chain is built from TRBV6-6 and TRBJ2-3; D not resolved. The V gene's germline CDR1 is MNHNY and CDR2 SVGAGI (reference sequence). The CDR3 loop spans 13 amino acids. With 2 bases removed from V and 5 bases from J, the gap between germline ends came to 8 bases. CDR3 loop: CASSYSSGDTQYF. The CDR3 DNA follows: TGTGCCAGCAGTTACAGCTCGGGAGATACGCAGTATTTT.

The chain has TRBV25-1 and TRBJ2-7; the D is unclear. Germline V gene data show CDR1 as MGHDK and CDR2 as SYGVNS. CDR3 length: 13 amino acids. V dropped 4 bases and J dropped 5 bases, with 12 bases sitting between them. The CDR3 protein is CASSVTVPNEQYF. The CDR3 coding sequence is TGTGCCAGCAGTGTTACAGTTCCCAACGAGCAGTACTTC.

This rearrangement joins TRBV4-1 to TRBJ1-1; D uncertain. Germline CDR1 reads MGHRA; CDR2 reads YSYEKL. This CDR3 has 16 amino acids. Trimming pared 2 bases from V and 1 base from J, leaving 14 bases between. The CDR3 loop is CASSQPRVSWNTEAFF. CDR3 sequence (DNA): TGCGCCAGCAGCCAACCCCGGGTTTCTTGGAACACTGAAGCTTTCTTT.

V gene TRBV7-2 combines with J gene TRBJ2-3; 14 bases agree with TRBD2. This CDR3 comprises 16 residues. V lost 5 bases to trimming and J lost 5 bases; unmatched junction nucleotides: 6. Germline CDR1 reads SGHTA; CDR2 reads FQGNSA. The CDR3 DNA sequence: TGTGCCAGCAGCCAAGGACTAGCGGGGGGAAGAGATACGCAGTATTTT. Amino acids: CASSQGLAGGRDTQYF.

This clone was detected once. The chain uses TRBV11-2 and TRBJ2-5, with D tentatively TRBD2 (7 bases). V lost 5 bases and J lost 10, with 14 bases in between. Germline values: CDR1 SGHAT, CDR2 FQNNGV. This CDR3 is built from 12 residues. For the CDR3, the DNA is TGTGCCAGCAGCCCCGGCGGGGGCGTCCAGTACTTC. It yields the protein CASSPGGGVQYF. The variable domain in full, with the rest retrieved from reference TRBV11-2 and TRBJ2-5, is EAGVAQSPRYKIIEKRQSVAFWCNPISGHATLYWYQQILGQGPKLLIQFQNNGVVDDSQLPKDRFSAERLKGVDSTLKIQPAKLEDSAVYLCASSPGGGVQYFGPGTRLLVL.

V usage is TRBV4-3 and J usage is TRBJ1-6; 11 bases match TRBD1. Germline-derived CDR1 and CDR2 are LGHNA and YSLEER. Losses at the gene ends were 3 bases for V and 14 bases for J; bases not matched to a gene: 3. This CDR3 is built from 13 residues. The CDR3 DNA reads as TGCGCCAGCAGCCATGGACAGGGGGCAGCCCTCCACTTT. It is translated as CASSHGQGAALHF.

The V gene is TRBV4-3, the J gene TRBJ2-7; the match to TRBD2 covers 8 bases. With 0 bases clipped from V and 5 bases from J, the junction kept 9 bases outside the gene matches. CDR1 is LGHNA, CDR2 YSLEER, per germline. CDR3 length equals 16 residues. This CDR3 reads CASSQDRGTSLDEQYF. The CDR3 DNA follows: TGCGCCAGCAGCCAAGATCGGGGGACTAGTCTGGACGAGCAGTACTTC.

The V call is TRBV11-2, the J call TRBJ2-5, with TRBD2 matching over 9 bases. CDR1 is SGHAT and CDR2 is FQNNGV in the germline V gene. The CDR3 has 14 amino acids. V was clipped by 5 bases and J by 5 bases; unmatched bases: 6. The CDR3 spells CASSPFAGGETQYF. The DNA for the CDR3 is TGTGCCAGCAGCCCCTTTGCGGGAGGGGAGACCCAGTACTTC.

The chain combines TRBV19 with TRBJ2-5; no reliable D call. The J call is doubtful: the DNA matches TRBJ2-7 better. The CDR3 length is 13 residues. The germline V gene encodes CDR1 LNHDA and CDR2 SQIVND (reference sequence). DNA of the CDR3: TGTGCCAGTAGTATAGCCTCAGACTACGAGCAGTACTTC. It specifies CASSIASDYEQYF.

The V call is TRBV13, the J call TRBJ1-1; D is uncertain. CDR1 and CDR2 from the germline V gene are PRHDT and FYEKMQ (reference sequence). V was trimmed by 5 bases and J by 1 base, leaving 8 bases between them. This CDR3 spans 13 amino acids. CDR3 DNA sequence: TGTGCCAGCAGCCAACAGAGGAACACTGAAGCTTTCTTT. Encoded protein: CASSQQRNTEAFF.